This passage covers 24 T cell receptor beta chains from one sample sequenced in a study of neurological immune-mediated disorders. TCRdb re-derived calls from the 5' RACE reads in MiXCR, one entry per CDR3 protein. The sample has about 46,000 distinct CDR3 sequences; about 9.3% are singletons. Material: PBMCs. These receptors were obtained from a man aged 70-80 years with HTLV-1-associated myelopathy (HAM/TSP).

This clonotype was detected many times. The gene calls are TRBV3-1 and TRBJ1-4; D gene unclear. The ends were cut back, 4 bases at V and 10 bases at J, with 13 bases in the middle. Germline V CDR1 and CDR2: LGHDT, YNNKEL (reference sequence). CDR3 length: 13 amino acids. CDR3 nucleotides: TGTGCCAGCAGCCCCCTGTTGATTGGAAAACTGTTTTTT. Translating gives CASSPLLIGKLFF.

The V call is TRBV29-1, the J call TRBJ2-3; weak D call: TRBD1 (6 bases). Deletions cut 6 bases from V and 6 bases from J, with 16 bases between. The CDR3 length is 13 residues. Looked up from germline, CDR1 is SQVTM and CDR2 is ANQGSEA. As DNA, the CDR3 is TGCAGCGTCAGGGGTGGACGCGGTGATACGCAGTATTTT. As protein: CSVRGGRGDTQYF.

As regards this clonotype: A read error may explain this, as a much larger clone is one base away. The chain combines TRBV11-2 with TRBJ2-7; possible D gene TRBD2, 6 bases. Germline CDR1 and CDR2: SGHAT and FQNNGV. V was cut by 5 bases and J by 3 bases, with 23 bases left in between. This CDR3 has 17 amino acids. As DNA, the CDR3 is TGTGCCAGCAGCGCAGCCATAAGAGCGGGTCCCATCTACGAGCAGTACTTC. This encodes CASSAAIRAGPIYEQYF.

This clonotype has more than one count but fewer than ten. This CDR3 reads CASSGDRDSSYEQYF. CDR3 bases: TGCGCCAGCAGTGGGGACAGGGACAGCTCCTACGAGCAGTACTTC. This chain joins TRBV10-1 and TRBJ2-7; 9 positions agree with TRBD1. The CDR3 contains 15 residues. V was clipped by 4 bases and J by 0 bases; unmatched bases: 4. Germline CDR1 and CDR2: WNHNN and SYGVQD (reference sequence).

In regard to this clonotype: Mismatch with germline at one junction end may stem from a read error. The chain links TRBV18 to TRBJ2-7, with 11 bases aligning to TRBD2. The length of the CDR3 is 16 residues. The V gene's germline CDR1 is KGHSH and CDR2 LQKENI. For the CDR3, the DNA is TGTACCAGCTCACCACCAACTAGCGGGAGACTAGTCGAGCTGTACTTC. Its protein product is CTSSPPTSGRLVELYF.

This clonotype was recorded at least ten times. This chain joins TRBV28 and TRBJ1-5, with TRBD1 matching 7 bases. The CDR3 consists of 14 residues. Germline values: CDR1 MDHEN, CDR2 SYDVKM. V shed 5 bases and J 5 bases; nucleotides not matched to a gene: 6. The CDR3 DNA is TGTGCCAGCAGTCCATTACAGGGGTATCAGCCCCAGCATTTT. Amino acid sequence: CASSPLQGYQPQHF.

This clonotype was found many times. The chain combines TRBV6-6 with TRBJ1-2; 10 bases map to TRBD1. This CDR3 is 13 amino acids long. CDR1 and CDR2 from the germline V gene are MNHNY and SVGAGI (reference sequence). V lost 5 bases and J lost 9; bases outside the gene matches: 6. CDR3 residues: CASSARDRGSYTF. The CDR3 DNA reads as TGTGCCAGCAGTGCCCGGGACAGGGGTAGCTACACCTTC.

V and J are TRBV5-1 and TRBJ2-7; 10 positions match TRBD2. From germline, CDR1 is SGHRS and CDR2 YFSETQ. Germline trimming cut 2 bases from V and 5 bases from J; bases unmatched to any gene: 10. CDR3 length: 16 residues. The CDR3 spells CASSLLAGSNLHEQYF. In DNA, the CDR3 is TGCGCCAGCAGCTTACTAGCGGGAAGTAACCTCCACGAGCAGTACTTC.

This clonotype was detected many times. For the CDR3, the DNA is TGCGCCAGCAGCTCAACACCGGGACAGGGGGCTCGCGAGCAGTACTTC. Amino acids: CASSSTPGQGAREQYF. V is TRBV5-1 and J is TRBJ2-7, with 12 bases that match TRBD1. J gave up 6 bases and V 3 bases, and 10 bases lay outside the gene matches. The germline V gene encodes CDR1 SGHRS and CDR2 YFSETQ. The CDR3 is made up of 16 amino acids.

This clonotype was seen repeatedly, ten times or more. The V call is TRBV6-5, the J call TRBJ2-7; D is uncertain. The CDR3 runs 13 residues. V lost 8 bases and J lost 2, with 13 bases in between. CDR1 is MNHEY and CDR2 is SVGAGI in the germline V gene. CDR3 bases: TGTGCCAGCTCGTTGGGGTACCCCTACGAGCAGTACTTC. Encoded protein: CASSLGYPYEQYF.

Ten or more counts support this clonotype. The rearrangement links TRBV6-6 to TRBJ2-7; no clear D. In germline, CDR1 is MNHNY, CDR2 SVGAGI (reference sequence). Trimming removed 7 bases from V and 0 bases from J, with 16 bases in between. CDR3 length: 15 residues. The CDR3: CASTRTTVSSYEQYF. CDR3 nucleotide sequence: TGTGCCAGCACTCGAACGACGGTGAGCTCCTACGAGCAGTACTTC.

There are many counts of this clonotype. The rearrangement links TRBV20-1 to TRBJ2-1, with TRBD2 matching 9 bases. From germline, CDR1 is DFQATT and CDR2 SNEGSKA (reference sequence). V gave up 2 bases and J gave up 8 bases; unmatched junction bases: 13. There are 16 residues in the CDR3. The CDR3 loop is CSARPGGSGRGYEQFF. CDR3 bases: TGCAGTGCTAGACCAGGGGGTAGCGGGAGAGGCTATGAGCAGTTCTTC.

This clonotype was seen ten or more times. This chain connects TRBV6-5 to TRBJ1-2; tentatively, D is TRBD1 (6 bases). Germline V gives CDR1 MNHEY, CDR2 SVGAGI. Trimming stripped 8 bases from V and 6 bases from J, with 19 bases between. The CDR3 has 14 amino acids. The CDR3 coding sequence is TGTGCCAGCCGGTTCGGGGGGCGCGAGGATGGCTACACCTTC. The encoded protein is CASRFGGREDGYTF.

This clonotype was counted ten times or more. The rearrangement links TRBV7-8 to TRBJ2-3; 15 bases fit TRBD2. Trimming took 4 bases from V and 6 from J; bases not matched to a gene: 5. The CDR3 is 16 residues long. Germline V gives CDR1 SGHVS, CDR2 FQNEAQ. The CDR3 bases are TGTGCCAGCAGCTCTCAGGGACTAGCGGGAGGCGATACGCAGTATTTT. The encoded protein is CASSSQGLAGGDTQYF.

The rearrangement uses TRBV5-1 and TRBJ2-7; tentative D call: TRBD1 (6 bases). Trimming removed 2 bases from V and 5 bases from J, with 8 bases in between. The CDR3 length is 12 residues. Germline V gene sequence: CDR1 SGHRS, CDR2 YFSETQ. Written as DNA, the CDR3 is TGCGCCAGCAGCTTCTGGGACAACGAGCAGTACTTC. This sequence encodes CASSFWDNEQYF.

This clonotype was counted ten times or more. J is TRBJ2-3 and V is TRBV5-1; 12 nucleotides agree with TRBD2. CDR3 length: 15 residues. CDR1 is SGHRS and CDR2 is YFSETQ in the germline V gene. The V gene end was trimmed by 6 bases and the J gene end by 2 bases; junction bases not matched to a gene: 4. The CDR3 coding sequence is TGCGCCAGCACAACTAGCGGGAGGAACACAGATACGCAGTATTTT. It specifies CASTTSGRNTDTQYF. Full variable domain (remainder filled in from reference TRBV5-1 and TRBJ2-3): KAGVTQTPRYLIKTRGQQVTLSCSPISGHRSVSWYQQTPGQGLQFLFEYFSETQRNKGNFPGRFSGRQFSNSRSEMNVSTLELGDSALYLCASTTSGRNTDTQYFGPGTRLTVL.

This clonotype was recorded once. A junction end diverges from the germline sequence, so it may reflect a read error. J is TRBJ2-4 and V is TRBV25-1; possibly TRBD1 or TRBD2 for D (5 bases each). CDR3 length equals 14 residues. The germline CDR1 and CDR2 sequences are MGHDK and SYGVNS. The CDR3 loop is CASSPPGTVNIHCF. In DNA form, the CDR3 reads TGTGCCAGCAGCCCACCCGGGACGGTGAACATTCATTGCTTC.

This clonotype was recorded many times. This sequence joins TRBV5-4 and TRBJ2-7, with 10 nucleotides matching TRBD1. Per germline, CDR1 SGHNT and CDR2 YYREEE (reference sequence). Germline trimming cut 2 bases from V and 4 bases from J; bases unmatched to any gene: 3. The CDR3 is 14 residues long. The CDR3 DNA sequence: TGTGCCAGCAGCTTTGGACAGGGGGGATACGAGCAGTACTTC. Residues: CASSFGQGGYEQYF.

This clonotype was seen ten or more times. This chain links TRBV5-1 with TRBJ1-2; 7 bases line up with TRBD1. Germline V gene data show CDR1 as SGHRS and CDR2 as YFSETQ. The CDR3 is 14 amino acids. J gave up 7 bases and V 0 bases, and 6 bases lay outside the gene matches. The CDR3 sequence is CASSLDRGTRGYTF. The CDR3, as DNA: TGCGCCAGCAGCTTGGACAGGGGTACTCGTGGCTACACCTTC.

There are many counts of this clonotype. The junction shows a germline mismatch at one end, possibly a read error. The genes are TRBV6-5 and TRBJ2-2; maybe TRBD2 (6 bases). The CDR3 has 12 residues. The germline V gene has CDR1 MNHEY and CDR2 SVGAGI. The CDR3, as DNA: TGTGCCAGCAGTTACTACACCGGGGAGGTGTTTTTT. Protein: CASSYYTGEVFF.

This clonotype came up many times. The CDR3 reads CASSLQGSAETQYF. CDR3 DNA: TGCGCCAGCAGCCTTCAAGGGTCGGCGGAGACCCAGTACTTC. The rearrangement uses TRBV5-1 and TRBJ2-5; no reliable D call. Germline V gene sequence: CDR1 SGHRS, CDR2 YFSETQ. The CDR3 consists of 14 residues. V was shortened by 4 bases and J by 5 bases, with 15 bases between the two germline ends.

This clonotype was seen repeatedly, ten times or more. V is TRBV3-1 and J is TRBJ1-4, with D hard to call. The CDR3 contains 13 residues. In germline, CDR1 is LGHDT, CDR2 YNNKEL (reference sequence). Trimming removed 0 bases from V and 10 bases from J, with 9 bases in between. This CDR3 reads CASSQDRGGKLFF. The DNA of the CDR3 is TGTGCCAGCAGCCAAGACCGGGGAGGAAAACTGTTTTTT.

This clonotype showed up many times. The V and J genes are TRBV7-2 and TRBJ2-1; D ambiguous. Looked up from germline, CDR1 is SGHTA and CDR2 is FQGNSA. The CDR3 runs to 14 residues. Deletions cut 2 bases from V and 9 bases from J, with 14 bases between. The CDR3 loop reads CASSLSRRNPEQFF. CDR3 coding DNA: TGTGCCAGCAGCTTAAGTAGGAGAAACCCTGAGCAGTTCTTC.

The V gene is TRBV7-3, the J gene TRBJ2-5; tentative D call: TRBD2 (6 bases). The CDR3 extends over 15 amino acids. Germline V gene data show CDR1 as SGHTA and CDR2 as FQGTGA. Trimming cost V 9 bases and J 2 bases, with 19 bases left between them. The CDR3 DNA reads TGTGCCAGTAGCCTATCAGGGACTGAGCAAGAGACCCAGTACTTC. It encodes CASSLSGTEQETQYF.